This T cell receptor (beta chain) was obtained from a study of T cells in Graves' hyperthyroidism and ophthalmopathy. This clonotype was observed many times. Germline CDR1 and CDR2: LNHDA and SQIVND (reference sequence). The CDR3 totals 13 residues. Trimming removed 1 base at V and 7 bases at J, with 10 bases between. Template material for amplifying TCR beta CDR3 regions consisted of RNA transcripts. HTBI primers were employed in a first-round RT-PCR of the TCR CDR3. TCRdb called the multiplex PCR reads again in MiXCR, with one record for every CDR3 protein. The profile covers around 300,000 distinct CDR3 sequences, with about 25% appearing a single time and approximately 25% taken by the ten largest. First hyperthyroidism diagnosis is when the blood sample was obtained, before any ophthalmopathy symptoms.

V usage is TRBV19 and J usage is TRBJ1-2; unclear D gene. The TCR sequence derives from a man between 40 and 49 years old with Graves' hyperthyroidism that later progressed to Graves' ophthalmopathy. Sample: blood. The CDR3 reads CASSIGAGFGYTF. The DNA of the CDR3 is TGTGCCAGTAGTATAGGGGCAGGATTTGGCTACACCTTC.